Detailed here is one T cell receptor beta chain. The target antigen is unknown. The data stem from a study of Ad26.COV2.S vaccination and SARS-CoV-2 variants. In the study overall: In the COV1001 trial, the donor was in the Ad26.COV2.S arm.

Deletions cut 3 bases from V and 4 bases from J, with 16 bases between. CDR1 and CDR2 from the germline V gene are KGHSH and LQKENI. This CDR3 has 16 residues. Data came from immunoSEQ multiplex PCR; TCRdb stores just in-frame clones and leaves some out. The table includes about 350,000 clones, 86% detected once. The study, taken as a whole, reports: Total T cell responses may have been underestimated by the TCR breadth and depth analyses. Substantial breadth in spike-specific CD8+ and CD4+ T cell responses was reportedly seen after vaccination.

Treatment given: some 20 received Ad26.COV2.S at low or high dose, single or two shots; roughly 5 received placebo; per-sample allocation not given. Specimen acquisition occurred on day 63 following the initial vaccine or placebo injection. This sequence joins TRBV18 and TRBJ1-3; D is ambiguous. The starting material was peripheral blood, obtained in a trial of Ad26.COV2.S vaccine versus placebo. The receptor was isolated from a person aged 18-60 years who received the Ad26.COV2.S COVID-19 vaccine or a placebo. CDR3 coding DNA: TGTGCCAGCTCACCTGGAGGGAAGGAAGTAGGAAACACCATATATTTT. It specifies CASSPGGKEVGNTIYF.